The clone carrying this TCR beta chain was picked up a small number of times. Its antigen is as yet unknown. There are 14 residues in the CDR3. Germline V gives CDR1 GTSNPN, CDR2 SVGIG (reference sequence). V was pared by 5 bases and J by 3 bases, with 5 bases of the junction left unmatched. This sample is drawn from a study of CD8 T cells in ankylosing spondylitis. Findings of the study overall: Roughly eight highly homologous variants formed a TCR beta motif that appeared characteristic of ankylosing spondylitis blood.

TCRdb reanalysed the 5' RACE reads using MiXCR and keeps one entry per CDR3 protein. The sample lists roughly 700,000 distinct CDR3 sequences, 19% occurring once. Sequencing was carried out using blood, either unsorted or a sorted T cell fraction (not recorded which). The clonotype was recovered from a male donor with ankylosing spondylitis. V usage is TRBV30 and J usage is TRBJ2-1; 9 positions match TRBD2. CDR3 in amino acids: CAWLAGSLYNEQFF. DNA of the CDR3: TGTGCCTGGCTAGCGGGGTCCCTCTACAATGAGCAGTTCTTC.